Listed here is a single TCR beta chain. Measured with immunoSEQ multiplex PCR; TCRdb has only the in-frame clones, and not every one. The repertoire consists of roughly 87,000 clones, with just over 90% occurring once and the leading ten covering less than 1.5%. The CDR3 extends over 14 amino acids. The germline gives CDR1 MNHNS, CDR2 SASEGT. V lost 9 bases and J lost 4; bases outside the gene matches: 7. The data belong to a study of T cell changes during pregnancy in multiple sclerosis. V and J are TRBV6-1 and TRBJ2-2; 8 nucleotides match TRBD2. The clonotype comes from a female donor in good health, enrolled as a control in a pregnancy study. The sample was peripheral blood, taken in the third trimester of pregnancy. CDR3 nucleotides: TGTGCCAGTGAAGCGGGAGTGGCCACCGGGGAGCTGTTTTTT. It translates to CASEAGVATGELFF.